Each of the 5 T cell receptor beta chains below was sequenced from the same sample in a study of blood T cells in healthy people across ages. Sample-barcoded 5' priming and a J-beta primer mix drove a second PCR of about 7 to 11 cycles. A single record per CDR3 protein comes from TCRdb applying MiXCR to the 5' RACE reads. This sample has some 890,000 distinct CDR3 sequences; just under 30% occur once, and the top ten carry roughly a tenth. These records were also assigned to another study, of T cells of mothers and their children.

The sample taken for sequencing was blood. The receptors here all came from a woman in her 40s in good health.

The chain employs TRBV5-1 and TRBJ2-7; TRBD2 might be the D (6 bases). CDR3 size: 13 residues. CDR1 and CDR2 (germline): SGHRS, YFSETQ. V lost 7 bases and J 2 bases, leaving 13 bases between the germline ends. CDR3 coding DNA: TGCGCCAGCGGGATTGGGGGGACCTACGAGCAGTACTTC. Translating it yields CASGIGGTYEQYF.

V is TRBV20-1 and J is TRBJ2-5; 9 bases fit TRBD1. CDR1 DFQATT and CDR2 SNEGSKA come from the germline V gene (reference sequence). This CDR3 comprises 12 residues. V dropped 3 bases and J dropped 13; count of bases not matched to a gene: 9. The CDR3 DNA reads TGCAGTGCTAGTCTCCACAGGGGGCTAGGGTACTTC. It codes for CSASLHRGLGYF.

The chain links TRBV7-2 to TRBJ1-5; D is unresolved. With 5 bases removed from V and 4 bases from J, the gap between germline ends came to 15 bases. The CDR3 length is 15 residues. Germline CDR1 reads SGHTA; CDR2 reads FQGNSA. CDR3 nucleotide sequence: TGTGCCAGCAGCCAACTGGGCCAGGTTAATCAGCCCCAGCATTTT. It specifies CASSQLGQVNQPQHF. The whole variable domain, filled in from reference TRBV7-2 and TRBJ1-5, reads GAGVSQSPSNKVTEKGKDVELRCDPISGHTALYWYRQSLGQGLEFLIYFQGNSAPDKSGLPSDRFSAERTGGSVSTLTIQRTQQEDSAVYLCASSQLGQVNQPQHFGDGTRLSIL.

The chain uses TRBV7-2 and TRBJ2-1; D not certain. The germline V and J ends were trimmed by 1 base and 10 bases, with 17 bases remaining between them. The CDR3 extends over 15 amino acids. Germline V CDR1 and CDR2: SGHTA, FQGNSA. The CDR3 protein is CASSLVVRALGEQFF. CDR3 nucleotide sequence: TGTGCCAGCAGCTTAGTAGTCCGGGCCCTCGGGGAGCAGTTCTTC.

This clonotype was seen a few times. The genes are TRBV4-3 and TRBJ2-1; 8 positions match TRBD1. V was clipped by 4 bases and J by 6 bases; unmatched bases: 8. CDR1 is LGHNA, CDR2 YSLEER, per germline. The CDR3 runs to 15 residues. CDR3 region: CASSRRQGHPNEQFF. As DNA, the CDR3 is TGCGCCAGCAGCCGGAGACAGGGGCACCCCAATGAGCAGTTCTTC.